A single T cell receptor (beta chain) is shown here with its context. This sample is drawn from a study of blood T cell repertoires in COVID-19. About the research overall: Acute and convalescent COVID-19 samples came from the United States, Italy and Spain. From T cells, B-cell-depleted T cells, or PBMCs came the material, which was cDNA or gDNA.

The germline V gene has CDR1 KGHSH and CDR2 LQKENI. CDR3 size: 14 residues. J was trimmed by 4 bases and V by 2 bases; bases with no gene match: 4. As originally analysed: The authors estimated nucleated cell counts from reference gene primer amplification. Using immunoSEQ multiplex PCR, the repertoire was profiled, and TCRdb retains in-frame clones only, with some absent. V, J and clone size are those of that table, while D and trimming were read from the DNA. The profile shows about 530,000 clones, less than 90% of them singletons. This clonotype originated in a woman in her 50s with COVID-19, enrolled during active disease. Sequencing input: peripheral blood. The chain carries TRBV18 and TRBJ1-2; 7 bases align to TRBD1. Here the CDR3 reads CASSPEGQSYGYTF. The CDR3 DNA reads as TGTGCCAGCTCACCAGAGGGACAGAGCTATGGCTACACCTTC. Full variable domain (remainder filled in from reference TRBV18 and TRBJ1-2): NAGVMQNPRHLVRRRGQEARLRCSPMKGHSHVYWYRQLPEEGLKFMVYLQKENIIDESGMPKERFSAEFPKEGPSILRIQQVVRGDSAAYFCASSPEGQSYGYTFGSGTRLTVV.